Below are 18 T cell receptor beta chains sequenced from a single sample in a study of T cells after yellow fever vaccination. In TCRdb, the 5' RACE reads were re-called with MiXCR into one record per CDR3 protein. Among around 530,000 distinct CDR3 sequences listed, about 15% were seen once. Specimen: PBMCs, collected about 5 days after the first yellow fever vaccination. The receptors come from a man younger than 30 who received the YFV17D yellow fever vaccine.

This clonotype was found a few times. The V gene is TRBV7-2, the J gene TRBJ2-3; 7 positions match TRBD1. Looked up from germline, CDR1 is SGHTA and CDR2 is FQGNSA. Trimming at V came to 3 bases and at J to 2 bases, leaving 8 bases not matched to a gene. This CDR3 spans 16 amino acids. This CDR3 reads CASSFRDRAFTDTQYF. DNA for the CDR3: TGTGCCAGCAGCTTCCGGGACAGAGCCTTCACAGATACGCAGTATTTT.

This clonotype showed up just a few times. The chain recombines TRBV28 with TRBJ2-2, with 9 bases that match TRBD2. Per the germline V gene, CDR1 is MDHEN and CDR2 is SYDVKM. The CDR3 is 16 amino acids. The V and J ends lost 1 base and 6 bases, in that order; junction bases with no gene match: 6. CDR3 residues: CASSLFGGGAPGELFF. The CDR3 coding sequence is TGTGCCAGCAGTTTATTTGGCGGGGGGGCCCCCGGGGAGCTGTTTTTT.

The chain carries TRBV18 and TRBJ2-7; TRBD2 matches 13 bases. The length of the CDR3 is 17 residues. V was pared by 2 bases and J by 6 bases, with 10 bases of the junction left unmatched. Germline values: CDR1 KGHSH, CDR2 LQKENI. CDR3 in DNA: TGTGCCAGCTCACCAAGATCCGGGACTAGCGGGGCATCCGAGCAGTACTTC. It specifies CASSPRSGTSGASEQYF.

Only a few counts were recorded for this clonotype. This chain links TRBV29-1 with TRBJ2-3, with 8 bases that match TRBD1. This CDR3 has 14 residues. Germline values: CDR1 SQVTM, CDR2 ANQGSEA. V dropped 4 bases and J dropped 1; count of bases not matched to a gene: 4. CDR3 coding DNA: TGCAGCGTTGTGTTGGACAGGGGCACAGATACGCAGTATTTT. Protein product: CSVVLDRGTDTQYF.

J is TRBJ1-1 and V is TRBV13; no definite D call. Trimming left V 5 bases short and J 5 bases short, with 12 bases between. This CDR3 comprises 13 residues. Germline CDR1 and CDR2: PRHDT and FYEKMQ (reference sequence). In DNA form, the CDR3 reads TGTGCCAGCAGCCCAGCCCCATGGACTGAAGCTTTCTTT. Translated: CASSPAPWTEAFF.

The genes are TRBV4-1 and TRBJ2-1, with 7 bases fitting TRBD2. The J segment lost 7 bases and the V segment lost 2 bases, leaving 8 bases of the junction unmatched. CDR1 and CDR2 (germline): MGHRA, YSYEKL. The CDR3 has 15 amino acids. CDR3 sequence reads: CASSQTTGGLNEQFF. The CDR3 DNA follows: TGCGCCAGCAGCCAAACCACGGGAGGACTGAATGAGCAGTTCTTC.

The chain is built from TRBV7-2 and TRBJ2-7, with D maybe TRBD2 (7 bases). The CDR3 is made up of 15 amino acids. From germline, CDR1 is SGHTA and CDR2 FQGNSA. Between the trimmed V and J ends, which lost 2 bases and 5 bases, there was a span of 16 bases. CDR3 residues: CASSLLGGGPNEQYF. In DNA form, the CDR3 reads TGTGCCAGCAGCTTACTTGGGGGGGGCCCCAACGAGCAGTACTTC.

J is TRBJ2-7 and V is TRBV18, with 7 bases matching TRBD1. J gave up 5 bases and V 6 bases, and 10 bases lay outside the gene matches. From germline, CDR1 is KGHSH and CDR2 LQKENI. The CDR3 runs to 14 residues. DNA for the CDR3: TGTGCCAGCTCCCTCCGAGACAGGGTCCACGAGCAGTACTTC. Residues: CASSLRDRVHEQYF.

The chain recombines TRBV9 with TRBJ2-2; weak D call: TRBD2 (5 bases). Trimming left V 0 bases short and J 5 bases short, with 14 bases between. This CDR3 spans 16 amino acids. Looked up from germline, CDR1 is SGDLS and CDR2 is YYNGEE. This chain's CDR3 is CASSVATGSGTGELFF. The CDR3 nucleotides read TGTGCCAGCAGCGTAGCTACGGGTTCGGGGACCGGGGAGCTGTTTTTT.

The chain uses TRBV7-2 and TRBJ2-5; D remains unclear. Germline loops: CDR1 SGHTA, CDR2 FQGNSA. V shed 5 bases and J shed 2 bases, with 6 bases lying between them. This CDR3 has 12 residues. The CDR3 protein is CASSAQQETQYF. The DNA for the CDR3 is TGTGCCAGCAGCGCCCAGCAAGAGACCCAGTACTTC.

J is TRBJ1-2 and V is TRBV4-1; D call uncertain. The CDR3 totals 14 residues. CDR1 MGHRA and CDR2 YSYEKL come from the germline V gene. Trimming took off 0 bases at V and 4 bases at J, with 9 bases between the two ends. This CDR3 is CASSQEGQIYGYTF. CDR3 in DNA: TGCGCCAGCAGCCAAGAGGGCCAGATCTATGGCTACACCTTC.

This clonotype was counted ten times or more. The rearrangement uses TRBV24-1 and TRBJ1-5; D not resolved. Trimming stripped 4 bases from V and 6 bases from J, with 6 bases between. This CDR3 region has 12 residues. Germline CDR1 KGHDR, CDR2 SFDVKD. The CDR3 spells CATSEGTQPQHF. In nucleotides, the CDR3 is TGTGCCACCAGTGAGGGCACTCAGCCCCAGCATTTT.

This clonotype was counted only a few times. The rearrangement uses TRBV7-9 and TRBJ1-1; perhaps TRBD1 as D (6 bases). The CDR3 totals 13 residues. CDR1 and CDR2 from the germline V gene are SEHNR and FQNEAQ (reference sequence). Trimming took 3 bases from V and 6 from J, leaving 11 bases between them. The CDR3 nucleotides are TGTGCCAGCAGCTTGGGGGCTTGGGCTGAAGCTTTCTTT. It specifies CASSLGAWAEAFF.

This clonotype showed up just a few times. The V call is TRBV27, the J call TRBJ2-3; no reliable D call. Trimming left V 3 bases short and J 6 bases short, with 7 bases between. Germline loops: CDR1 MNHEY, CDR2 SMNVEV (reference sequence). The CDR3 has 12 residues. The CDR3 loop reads CASSFPADTQYF. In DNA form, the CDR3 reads TGTGCCAGCAGTTTTCCCGCGGATACGCAGTATTTT.

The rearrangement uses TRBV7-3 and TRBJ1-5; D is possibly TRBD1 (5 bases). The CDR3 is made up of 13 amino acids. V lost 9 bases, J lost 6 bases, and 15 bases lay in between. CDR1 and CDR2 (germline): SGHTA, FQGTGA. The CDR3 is CARASWGGQPQHF. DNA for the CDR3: TGTGCCAGGGCCTCGTGGGGCGGTCAGCCCCAGCATTTT.

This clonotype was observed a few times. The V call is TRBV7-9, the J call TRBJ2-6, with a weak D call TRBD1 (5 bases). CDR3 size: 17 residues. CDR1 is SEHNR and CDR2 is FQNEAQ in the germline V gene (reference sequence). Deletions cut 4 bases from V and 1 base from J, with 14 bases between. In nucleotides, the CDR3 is TGTGCCAGCAGCTATACCAGGGTCTCGTCTGGGGCCAACGTCCTGACTTTC. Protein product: CASSYTRVSSGANVLTF.

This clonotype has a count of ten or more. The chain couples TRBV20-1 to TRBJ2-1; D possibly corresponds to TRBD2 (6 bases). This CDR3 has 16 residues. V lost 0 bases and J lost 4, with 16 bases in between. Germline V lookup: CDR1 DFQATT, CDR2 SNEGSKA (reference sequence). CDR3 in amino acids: CSARDYKRATYNEQFF. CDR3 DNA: TGCAGTGCTAGAGATTATAAGCGGGCTACTTACAATGAGCAGTTCTTC.

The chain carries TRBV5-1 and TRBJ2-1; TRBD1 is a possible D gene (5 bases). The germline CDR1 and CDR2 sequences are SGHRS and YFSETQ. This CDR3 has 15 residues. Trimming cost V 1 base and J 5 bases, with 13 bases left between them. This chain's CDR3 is CASSLPQGSNNEQFF. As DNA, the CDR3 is TGCGCCAGCAGCTTGCCGCAGGGTTCCAACAATGAGCAGTTCTTC. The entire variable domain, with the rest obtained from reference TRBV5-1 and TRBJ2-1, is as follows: KAGVTQTPRYLIKTRGQQVTLSCSPISGHRSVSWYQQTPGQGLQFLFEYFSETQRNKGNFPGRFSGRQFSNSRSEMNVSTLELGDSALYLCASSLPQGSNNEQFFGPGTRLTVL.